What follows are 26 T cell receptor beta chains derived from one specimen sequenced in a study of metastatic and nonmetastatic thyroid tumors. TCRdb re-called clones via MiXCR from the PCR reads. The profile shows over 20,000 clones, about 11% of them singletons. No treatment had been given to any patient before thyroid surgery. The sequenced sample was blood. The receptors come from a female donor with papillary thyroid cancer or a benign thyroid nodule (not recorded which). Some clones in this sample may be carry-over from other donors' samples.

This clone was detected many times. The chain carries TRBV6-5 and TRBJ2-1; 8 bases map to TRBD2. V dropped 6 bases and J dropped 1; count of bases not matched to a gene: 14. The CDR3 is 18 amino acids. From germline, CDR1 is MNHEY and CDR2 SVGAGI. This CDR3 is CASSTSGGGSGSYNEQFF. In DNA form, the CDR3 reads TGTGCCAGCAGCACCTCCGGGGGGGGGTCAGGGTCCTACAATGAGCAGTTCTTC.

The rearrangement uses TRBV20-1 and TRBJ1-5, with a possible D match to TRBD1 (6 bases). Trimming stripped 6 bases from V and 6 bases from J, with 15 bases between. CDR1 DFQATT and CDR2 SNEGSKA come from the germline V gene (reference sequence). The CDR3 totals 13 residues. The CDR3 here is CSANTGMGQPQHF. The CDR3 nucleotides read TGCAGTGCCAACACAGGGATGGGTCAGCCCCAGCATTTT.

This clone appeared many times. CDR3 in amino acids: CAWRRRTTNEKLFF. DNA for the CDR3: TGTGCCTGGAGGCGGAGAACAACTAATGAAAAACTGTTTTTT. V and J are TRBV30 and TRBJ1-4; D remains unclear. From germline, CDR1 is GTSNPN and CDR2 SVGIG (reference sequence). Trimming removed 3 bases from V and 0 bases from J, with 8 bases in between. This CDR3 is built from 14 residues.

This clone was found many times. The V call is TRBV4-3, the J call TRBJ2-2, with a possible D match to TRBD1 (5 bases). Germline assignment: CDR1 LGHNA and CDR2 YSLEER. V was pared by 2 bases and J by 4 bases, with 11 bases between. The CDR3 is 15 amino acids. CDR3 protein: CASSQKPTGTGELFF. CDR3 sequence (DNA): TGCGCCAGCAGCCAAAAGCCCACAGGCACCGGGGAGCTGTTTTTT.

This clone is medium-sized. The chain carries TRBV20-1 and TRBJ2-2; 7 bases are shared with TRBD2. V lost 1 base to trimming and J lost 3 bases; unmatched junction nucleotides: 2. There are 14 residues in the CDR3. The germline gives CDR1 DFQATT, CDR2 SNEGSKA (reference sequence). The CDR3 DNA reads TGCAGTGCTAGAGTTGGGGGGGACACCGGGGAGCTGTTTTTT. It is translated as CSARVGGDTGELFF.

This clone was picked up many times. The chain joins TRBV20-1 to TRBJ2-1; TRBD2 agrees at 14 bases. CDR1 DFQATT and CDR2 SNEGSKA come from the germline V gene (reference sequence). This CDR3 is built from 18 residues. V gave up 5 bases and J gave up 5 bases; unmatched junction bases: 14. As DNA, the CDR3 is TGCAGTGCTCCCCTCTCGGGGACTAGCGGGAGATTTAACAATGAGCAGTTCTTC. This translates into CSAPLSGTSGRFNNEQFF.

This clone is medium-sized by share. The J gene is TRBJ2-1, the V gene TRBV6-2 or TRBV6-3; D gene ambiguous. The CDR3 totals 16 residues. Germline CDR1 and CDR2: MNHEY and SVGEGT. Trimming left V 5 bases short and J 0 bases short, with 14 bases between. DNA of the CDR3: TGTGCCAGCAGTCTCGCCCGTCGTAGCTCCTACAATGAGCAGTTCTTC. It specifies CASSLARRSSYNEQFF.

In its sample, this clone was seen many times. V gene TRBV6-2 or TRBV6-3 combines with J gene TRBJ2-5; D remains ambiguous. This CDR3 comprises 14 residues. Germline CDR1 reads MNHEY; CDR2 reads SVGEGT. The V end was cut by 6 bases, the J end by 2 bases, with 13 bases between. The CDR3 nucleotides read TGTGCCAGCAGAACCCAGACCTTTCAAGAGACCCAGTACTTC. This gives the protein CASRTQTFQETQYF.

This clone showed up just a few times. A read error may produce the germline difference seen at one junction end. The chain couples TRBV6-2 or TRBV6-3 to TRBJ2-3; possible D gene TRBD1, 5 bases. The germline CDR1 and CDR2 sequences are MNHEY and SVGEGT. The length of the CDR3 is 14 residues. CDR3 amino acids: CARSGLRGSDTQYF. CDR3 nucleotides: TGCGCCAGATCTGGTCTAAGGGGATCAGATACGCAGTATTTT.

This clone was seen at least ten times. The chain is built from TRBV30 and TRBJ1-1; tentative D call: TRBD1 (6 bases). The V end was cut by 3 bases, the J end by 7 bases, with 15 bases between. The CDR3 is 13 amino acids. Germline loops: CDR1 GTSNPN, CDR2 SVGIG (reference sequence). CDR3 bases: TGTGCCTGGAGCTTGGACAGAAACCTTGAAGCTTTCTTT. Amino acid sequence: CAWSLDRNLEAFF.

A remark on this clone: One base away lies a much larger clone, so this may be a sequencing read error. Here the CDR3 reads CVSSQVSTGRNEQFF. In DNA form, the CDR3 reads TGTGTCAGCAGCCAAGTATCTACAGGGAGGAATGAGCAGTTCTTC. The chain uses TRBV4-2 and TRBJ2-1; D may match TRBD1 or TRBD2 (6 bases each). Germline-derived CDR1 and CDR2 are LGHNA and YNFKEQ. CDR3 size: 15 residues.

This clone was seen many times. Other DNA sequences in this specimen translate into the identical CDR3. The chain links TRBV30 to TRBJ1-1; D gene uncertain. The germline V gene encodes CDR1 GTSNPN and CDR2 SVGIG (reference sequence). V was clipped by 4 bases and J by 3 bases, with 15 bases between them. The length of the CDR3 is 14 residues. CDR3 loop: CAWKVSPADTEAFF. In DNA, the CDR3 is TGTGCCTGGAAAGTAAGTCCTGCGGACACTGAAGCTTTCTTT.

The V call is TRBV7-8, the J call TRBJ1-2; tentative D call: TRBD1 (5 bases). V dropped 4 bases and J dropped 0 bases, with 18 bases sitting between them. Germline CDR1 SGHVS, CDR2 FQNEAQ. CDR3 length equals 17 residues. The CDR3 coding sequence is TGTGCCAGCAGCTCCGGGACGCCGGGCCCGTCTAACTATGGCTACACCTTC. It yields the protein CASSSGTPGPSNYGYTF.

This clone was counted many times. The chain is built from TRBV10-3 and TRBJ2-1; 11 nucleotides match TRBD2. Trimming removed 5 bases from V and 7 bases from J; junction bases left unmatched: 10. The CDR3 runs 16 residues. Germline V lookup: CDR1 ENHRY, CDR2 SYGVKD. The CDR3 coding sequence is TGTGCCATCAGTCCAGCACGCGGGACTAGCGGAAATGAGCAGTTCTTC. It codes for CAISPARGTSGNEQFF.

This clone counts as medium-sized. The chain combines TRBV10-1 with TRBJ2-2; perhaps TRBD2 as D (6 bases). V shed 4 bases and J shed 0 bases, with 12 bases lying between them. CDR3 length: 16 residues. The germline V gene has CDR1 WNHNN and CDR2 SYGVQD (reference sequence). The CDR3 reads CASSVPSVTNTGELFF. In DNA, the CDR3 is TGCGCCAGCAGTGTCCCTAGCGTAACGAACACCGGGGAGCTGTTTTTT.

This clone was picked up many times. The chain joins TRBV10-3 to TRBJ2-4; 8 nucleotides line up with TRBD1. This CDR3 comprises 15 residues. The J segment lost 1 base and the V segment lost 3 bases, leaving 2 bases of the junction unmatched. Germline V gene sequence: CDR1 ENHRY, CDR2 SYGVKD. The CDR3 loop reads CAISDRQGAKNIQYF. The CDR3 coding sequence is TGTGCCATCAGTGATAGACAGGGGGCCAAAAACATTCAGTACTTC.

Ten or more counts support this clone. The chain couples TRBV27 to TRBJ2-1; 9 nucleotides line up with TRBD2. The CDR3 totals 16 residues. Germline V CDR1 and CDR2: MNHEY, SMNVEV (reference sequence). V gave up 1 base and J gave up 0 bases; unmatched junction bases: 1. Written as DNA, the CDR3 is TGTGCCAGCAGTTTATATAGCGGGAGCTCCTACAATGAGCAGTTCTTC. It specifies CASSLYSGSSYNEQFF.

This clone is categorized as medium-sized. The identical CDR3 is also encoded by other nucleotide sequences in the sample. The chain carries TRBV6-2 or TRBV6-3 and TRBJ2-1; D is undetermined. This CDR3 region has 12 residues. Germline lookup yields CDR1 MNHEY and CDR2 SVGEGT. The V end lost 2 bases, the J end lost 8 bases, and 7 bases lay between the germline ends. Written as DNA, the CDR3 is TGTGCCAGCAGTTACGGGTTGGATGAGCAGTTCTTC. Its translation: CASSYGLDEQFF.

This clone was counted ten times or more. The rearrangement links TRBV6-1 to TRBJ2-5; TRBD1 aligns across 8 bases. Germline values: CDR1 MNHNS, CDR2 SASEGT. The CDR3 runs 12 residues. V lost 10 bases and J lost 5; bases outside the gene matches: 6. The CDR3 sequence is CATSQGEETQYF. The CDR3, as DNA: TGTGCCACTTCACAGGGGGAGGAGACCCAGTACTTC.

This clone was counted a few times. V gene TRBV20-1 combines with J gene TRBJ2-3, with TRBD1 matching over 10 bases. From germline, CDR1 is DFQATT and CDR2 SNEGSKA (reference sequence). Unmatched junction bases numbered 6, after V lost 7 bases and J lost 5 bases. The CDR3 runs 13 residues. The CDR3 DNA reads TGCAGTGACCGGGACAGGGGAAAAGATACGCAGTATTTT. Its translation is CSDRDRGKDTQYF.

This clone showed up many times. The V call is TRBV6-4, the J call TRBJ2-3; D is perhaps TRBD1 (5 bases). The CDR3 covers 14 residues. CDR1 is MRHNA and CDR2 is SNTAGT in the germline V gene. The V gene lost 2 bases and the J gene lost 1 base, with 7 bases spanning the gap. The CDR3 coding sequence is TGTGCCAGCAGTGACAAAGGGGGCACAGATACGCAGTATTTT. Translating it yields CASSDKGGTDTQYF.

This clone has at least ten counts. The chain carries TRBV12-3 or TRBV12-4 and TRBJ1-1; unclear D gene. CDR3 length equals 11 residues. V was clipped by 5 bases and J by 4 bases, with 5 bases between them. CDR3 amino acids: CASSQTTEAFF. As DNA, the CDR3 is TGTGCCAGCAGTCAGACCACTGAAGCTTTCTTT.

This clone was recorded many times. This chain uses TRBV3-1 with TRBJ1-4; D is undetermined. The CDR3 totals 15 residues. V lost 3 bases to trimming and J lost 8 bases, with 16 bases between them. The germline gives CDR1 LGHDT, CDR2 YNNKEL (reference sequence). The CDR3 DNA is TGTGCCAGCAGCCAGGGAGTAGAGGGCTCCGAAAAACTGTTTTTT. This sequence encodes CASSQGVEGSEKLFF.

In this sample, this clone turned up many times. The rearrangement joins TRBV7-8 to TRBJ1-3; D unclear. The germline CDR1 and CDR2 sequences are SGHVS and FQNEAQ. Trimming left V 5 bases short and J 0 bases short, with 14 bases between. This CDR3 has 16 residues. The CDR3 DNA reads TGTGCCAGCAGCCGGAATGTCATAAGCTCTGGAAACACCATATATTTT. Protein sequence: CASSRNVISSGNTIYF.

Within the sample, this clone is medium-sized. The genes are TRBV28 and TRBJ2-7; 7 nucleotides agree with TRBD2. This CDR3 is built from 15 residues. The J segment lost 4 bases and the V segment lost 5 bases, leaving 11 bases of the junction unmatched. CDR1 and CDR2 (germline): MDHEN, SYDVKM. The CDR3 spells CASSPRGVVAYEQYF. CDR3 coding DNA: TGTGCCAGCAGTCCCCGGGGGGTTGTGGCTTACGAGCAGTACTTC.

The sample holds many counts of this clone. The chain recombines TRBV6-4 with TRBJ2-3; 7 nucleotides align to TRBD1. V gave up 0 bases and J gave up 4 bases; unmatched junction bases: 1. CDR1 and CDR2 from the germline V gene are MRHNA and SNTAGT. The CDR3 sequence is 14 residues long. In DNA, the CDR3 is TGTGCCAGCAGTGACTCGACAGGGCCAGATACGCAGTATTTT. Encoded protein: CASSDSTGPDTQYF.